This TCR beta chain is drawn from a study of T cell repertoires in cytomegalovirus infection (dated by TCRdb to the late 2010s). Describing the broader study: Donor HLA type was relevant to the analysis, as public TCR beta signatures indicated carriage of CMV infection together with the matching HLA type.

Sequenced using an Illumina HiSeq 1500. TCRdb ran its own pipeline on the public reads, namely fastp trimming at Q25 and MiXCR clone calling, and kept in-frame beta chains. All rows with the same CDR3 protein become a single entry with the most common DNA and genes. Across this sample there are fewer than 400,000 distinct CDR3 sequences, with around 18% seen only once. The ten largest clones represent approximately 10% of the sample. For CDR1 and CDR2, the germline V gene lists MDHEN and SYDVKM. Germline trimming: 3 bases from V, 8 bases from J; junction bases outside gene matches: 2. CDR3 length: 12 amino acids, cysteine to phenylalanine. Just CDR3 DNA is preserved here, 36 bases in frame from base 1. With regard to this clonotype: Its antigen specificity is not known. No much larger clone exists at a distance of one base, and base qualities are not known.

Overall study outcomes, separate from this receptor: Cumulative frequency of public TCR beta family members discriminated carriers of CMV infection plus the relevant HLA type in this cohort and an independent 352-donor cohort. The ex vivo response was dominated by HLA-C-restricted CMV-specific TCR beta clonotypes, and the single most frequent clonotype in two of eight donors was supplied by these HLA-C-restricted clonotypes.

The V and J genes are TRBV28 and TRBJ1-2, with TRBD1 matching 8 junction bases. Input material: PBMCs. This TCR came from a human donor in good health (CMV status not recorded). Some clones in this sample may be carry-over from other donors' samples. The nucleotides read TGTGCCAGCAGTTTGGACAGGGTCGGCTACACCTTC. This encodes CASSLDRVGYTF.